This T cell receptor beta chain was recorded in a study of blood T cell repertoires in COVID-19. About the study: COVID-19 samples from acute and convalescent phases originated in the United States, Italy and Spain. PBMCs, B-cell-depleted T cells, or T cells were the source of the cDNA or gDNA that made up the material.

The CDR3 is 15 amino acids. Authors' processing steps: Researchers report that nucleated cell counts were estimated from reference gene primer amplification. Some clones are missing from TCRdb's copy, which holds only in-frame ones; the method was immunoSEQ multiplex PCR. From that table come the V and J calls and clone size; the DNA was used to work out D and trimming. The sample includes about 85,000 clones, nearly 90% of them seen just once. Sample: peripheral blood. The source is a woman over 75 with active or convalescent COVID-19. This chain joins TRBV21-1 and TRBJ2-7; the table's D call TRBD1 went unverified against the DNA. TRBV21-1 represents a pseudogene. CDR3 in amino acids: CASSKGQGGFYEQYF. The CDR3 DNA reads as TGTGCCAGCAGCAAGGGACAGGGGGGATTCTACGAGCAGTACTTC.